These 27 T cell receptor beta chains originate from one sample sequenced in a study of cytomegalovirus exposure and HLA in healthy donors. This table comes from immunoSEQ multiplex PCR, and its TCRdb copy is limited to in-frame clones, with some not included. Here the sample spans roughly 75,000 clones, 70% to 90% being singletons. What was sequenced was PBMCs. These receptors came from a man younger than 40 in good health and CMV-seronegative.

The chain combines TRBV21-1 with TRBJ1-6; the table names TRBD1, a call not compared with the DNA. TRBV21-1 represents a pseudogene. The CDR3 covers 18 residues. The CDR3 DNA reads TGTGCCAGCAGCACCCACCCCCCCACAGGGACCCTAAATTCACCCCTCCACTTT. This codes for CASSTHPPTGTLNSPLHF.

This clone has just one count. This chain uses TRBV5-6 with TRBJ2-7; no firm D call. This CDR3 has 15 amino acids. The ends were cut back, 1 base at V and 2 bases at J, with 13 bases in the middle. The germline V gene has CDR1 SGHDT and CDR2 YYEEEE. The CDR3 DNA reads as TGTGCCAGCAGCTTGTTGGGCAGGCCCACCTACGAGCAGTACTTC. Translation gives CASSLLGRPTYEQYF.

The rearrangement links TRBV4-2 to TRBJ1-1; D possibly corresponds to TRBD1 (6 bases). The CDR3 is 16 residues long. Germline values: CDR1 LGHNA, CDR2 YNFKEQ. V shed 0 bases and J shed 8 bases, with 19 bases lying between them. The CDR3 spells CASSQDGAGGGREAFF. DNA of the CDR3: TGTGCCAGCAGCCAAGATGGGGCGGGCGGGGGCCGAGAAGCTTTCTTT.

The chain recombines TRBV4-3 with TRBJ2-3; 8 nucleotides match TRBD2. The germline gives CDR1 LGHNA, CDR2 YSLEER. The CDR3 consists of 15 residues. The trim removed 2 bases at V and 3 bases at J, leaving 4 bases unmatched. CDR3 nucleotide sequence: TGCGCCAGCAGCCAACCGAGCGGGGGTACAGATACGCAGTATTTT. Protein: CASSQPSGGTDTQYF.

The CDR3 is CASSPGGDTQYF. The DNA of the CDR3 is TGTGCCAGCAGCCCAGGGGGGGATACGCAGTATTTT. The chain couples TRBV11-3 to TRBJ2-3, with D possibly TRBD1 on 7 matching bases. The CDR3 length is 12 residues. V was clipped by 5 bases and J by 6 bases, with 9 bases between them. Germline V gene data show CDR1 as SGHNT and CDR2 as YENEEA.

This clone was observed a few times. The chain carries TRBV18 and TRBJ2-7; 14 nucleotides agree with TRBD2. The CDR3 has 14 residues. Looked up from germline, CDR1 is KGHSH and CDR2 is LQKENI. The V and J ends lost 5 bases and 5 bases, in that order; junction bases with no gene match: 2. CDR3 sequence: CASSGTSGSNEQYV. In nucleotides, the CDR3 is TGTGCCAGCTCAGGGACTAGCGGGAGTAACGAGCAGTACGTC.

The chain recombines TRBV27 with TRBJ1-2, with 8 bases aligning to TRBD1. J lost 4 bases, V lost 3 bases, and 10 bases had no gene match. The CDR3 totals 16 residues. The germline CDR1 and CDR2 sequences are MNHEY and SMNVEV (reference sequence). CDR3 sequence: CASSFWGTGQGYGYTF. CDR3 DNA sequence: TGTGCCAGCAGTTTCTGGGGGACAGGCCAAGGCTATGGCTACACCTTC.

The chain joins TRBV11-2 to TRBJ1-6; D call uncertain. V lost 5 bases, J lost 6 bases, and 11 bases lay in between. The CDR3 sequence is 14 residues long. CDR1 is SGHAT and CDR2 is FQNNGV in the germline V gene. Here the CDR3 DNA reads TGTGCCAGCAGCGAGGCCCTAGCTAATTCACCCCTCCACTTT. Translating gives CASSEALANSPLHF.

CDR3 region: CASSLGGPNPYNEQFF. CDR3 nucleotide sequence: TGCGCCAGCAGCTTGGGGGGGCCCAACCCGTACAATGAGCAGTTCTTC. V usage is TRBV5-1 and J usage is TRBJ2-1, with TRBD1 as a possible D gene (6 bases). Germline CDR1 is SGHRS and CDR2 is YFSETQ. The CDR3 is made up of 16 amino acids. V was pared by 0 bases and J by 4 bases, with 14 bases between.

V is TRBV19 and J is TRBJ2-1; 7 bases fit TRBD2. The CDR3 length is 15 residues. Germline V lookup: CDR1 LNHDA, CDR2 SQIVND (reference sequence). V was pared by 5 bases and J by 5 bases, with 9 bases of the junction left unmatched. CDR3 bases: TGTGCCAGTAGTTCTACGGGACTATTCAACAATGAGCAGTTCTTC. It yields the protein CASSSTGLFNNEQFF.

The chain has TRBV4-3 and TRBJ2-1, with 8 positions matching TRBD2. The V gene end was trimmed by 1 base and the J gene end by 6 bases; junction bases not matched to a gene: 14. Per the germline V gene, CDR1 is LGHNA and CDR2 is YSLEER. This CDR3 is 18 amino acids long. CDR3 loop: CASSQVQAGVNVGNEQFF. The DNA of the CDR3 is TGCGCCAGCAGCCAAGTCCAAGCGGGAGTGAACGTTGGCAATGAGCAGTTCTTC.

This clone has just a few counts. The V gene is TRBV7-3, the J gene TRBJ2-3; 11 bases fit TRBD2. CDR1 is SGHTA, CDR2 FQGTGA, per germline. V gave up 6 bases and J gave up 1 base; unmatched junction bases: 3. The CDR3 is 15 amino acids. The DNA of the CDR3 is TGTGCCAGCAGGTTGACTAGCGGGGGCACAGATACGCAGTATTTT. It yields the protein CASRLTSGGTDTQYF.

In its sample, this clone was seen a few times. CDR3 sequence reads: CASSVRGIGNEQFF. CDR3 nucleotides: TGTGCCAGCAGCGTACGGGGTATCGGCAATGAGCAGTTCTTC. V gene TRBV9 combines with J gene TRBJ2-1; TRBD2 might be the D (5 bases). In germline, CDR1 is SGDLS, CDR2 YYNGEE. The CDR3 length is 14 residues. V was trimmed by 1 base and J by 6 bases, leaving 11 bases between them.

J is TRBJ2-1 and V is TRBV9; D unresolved. CDR1 SGDLS and CDR2 YYNGEE come from the germline V gene. The CDR3 is 13 residues long. V shed 4 bases and J shed 10 bases, with 15 bases lying between them. The CDR3 coding sequence is TGTGCCAGCAGCAAGAGGCCGGTCGGAGAGCAGTTCTTC. This translates into CASSKRPVGEQFF. Supplemented by reference TRBV9 and TRBJ2-1, the full variable domain reads DSGVTQTPKHLITATGQRVTLRCSPRSGDLSVYWYQQSLDQGLQFLIQYYNGEERAKGNILERFSAQQFPDLHSELNLSSLELGDSALYFCASSKRPVGEQFFGPGTRLTVL.

This rearrangement joins TRBV6-6 to TRBJ1-2, with D perhaps TRBD1 (5 bases). V dropped 4 bases and J dropped 3 bases, with 12 bases sitting between them. From germline, CDR1 is MNHNY and CDR2 SVGAGI (reference sequence). The CDR3 consists of 14 residues. CDR3 region: CASSLDGGDYGYTF. DNA of the CDR3: TGTGCCAGCAGTTTGGACGGGGGGGACTATGGCTACACCTTC.

The chain couples TRBV28 to TRBJ1-5; maybe TRBD1 (6 bases). CDR3 length: 14 residues. Germline CDR1 MDHEN, CDR2 SYDVKM. Trimming pared 7 bases from V and 3 bases from J, leaving 13 bases between. The CDR3 loop reads CASIPQGYNQPQHF. DNA of the CDR3: TGTGCCAGCATTCCCCAGGGGTACAATCAGCCCCAGCATTTT.

The chain combines TRBV15 with TRBJ1-2; 9 positions match TRBD1. From germline, CDR1 is LNHNV and CDR2 YYDKDF (reference sequence). Trimming removed 5 bases from V and 2 bases from J; junction bases left unmatched: 6. CDR3 length: 15 amino acids. The CDR3 DNA sequence: TGTGCCACCAGCCCTCGGGGACAGGGAAACTATGGCTACACCTTC. Amino acid sequence: CATSPRGQGNYGYTF.

J is TRBJ1-2 and V is TRBV15; D is perhaps TRBD1 (6 bases). Per the germline V gene, CDR1 is LNHNV and CDR2 is YYDKDF (reference sequence). Trimming removed 5 bases at V and 2 bases at J, with 12 bases between. The CDR3 consists of 14 residues. The CDR3 coding sequence is TGTGCCACCAGCGTTACGGGACACAACTATGGCTACACCTTC. It yields the protein CATSVTGHNYGYTF.

The V call is TRBV5-8, the J call TRBJ1-1; 8 bases line up with TRBD1. Germline V gene data show CDR1 as SGHTS and CDR2 as YDEGEE. The CDR3 is made up of 13 amino acids. With 0 bases clipped from V and 12 bases from J, the junction kept 7 bases outside the gene matches. This CDR3 reads CASSLGQGHQSFF. In nucleotides, the CDR3 is TGTGCCAGCAGCTTGGGACAGGGGCACCAATCTTTCTTT.

The CDR3 sequence is CASSQDSTSGGLDYNEQFF. The CDR3 nucleotides are TGCGCCAGCAGCCAAGACTCTACTAGCGGGGGGCTGGATTACAATGAGCAGTTCTTC. This chain uses TRBV4-1 with TRBJ2-1; TRBD2 matches 12 bases. CDR3 length equals 19 residues. Germline-derived CDR1 and CDR2 are MGHRA and YSYEKL. With V trimmed by 0 bases and J by 4 bases, 10 bases remained unmatched.

This rearrangement joins TRBV11-3 to TRBJ2-3, with 9 bases matching TRBD2. Germline CDR1 reads SGHNT; CDR2 reads YENEEA. The CDR3 runs 16 residues. V shed 5 bases and J 5 bases; nucleotides not matched to a gene: 11. The CDR3 sequence: CASSHRVAGVEDTQYF. For the CDR3, the DNA is TGTGCCAGCAGCCATCGAGTAGCGGGAGTGGAAGATACGCAGTATTTT.

The sample holds one count of this clone. This chain uses TRBV5-1 with TRBJ2-5; 9 bases are a match to TRBD1. From germline, CDR1 is SGHRS and CDR2 YFSETQ. Trimming took 7 bases from V and 4 from J; bases not matched to a gene: 8. The CDR3 has 14 amino acids. CDR3 amino acids: CASAGGQGRETQYF. The DNA of the CDR3 is TGCGCCAGCGCAGGGGGACAGGGTCGAGAGACCCAGTACTTC.

This clone was observed once. The V gene is TRBV5-4, the J gene TRBJ2-3, with a weak D call TRBD2 (5 bases). Trimming took off 4 bases at V and 2 bases at J, with 8 bases between the two ends. Germline V gene lookup returns CDR1 SGHNT and CDR2 YYREEE (reference sequence). This CDR3 contains 13 residues. In nucleotides, the CDR3 is TGTGCCAGCAGCGATGACTACACAGATACGCAGTATTTT. This codes for CASSDDYTDTQYF.

A single count supports this clone. The chain has TRBV2 and TRBJ1-1; no definite D call. The germline V gene has CDR1 SNHLY and CDR2 FYNNEI. The V end was cut by 4 bases, the J end by 2 bases, with 5 bases between. This CDR3 region has 12 residues. CDR3 DNA: TGTGCCAGCAGTGGACAAAACACTGAAGCTTTCTTT. Protein: CASSGQNTEAFF.

This clone showed up just once. The chain uses TRBV6-1 and TRBJ2-5, with a possible D match to TRBD1 (5 bases). With 8 bases removed from V and 4 bases from J, the gap between germline ends came to 8 bases. Germline V gene lookup returns CDR1 MNHNS and CDR2 SASEGT. CDR3 length equals 11 residues. CDR3 DNA sequence: TGTGCCAGCCACCAGGGAGAGACCCAGTACTTC. Amino acid sequence: CASHQGETQYF.

The chain recombines TRBV7-9 with TRBJ1-1; 7 nucleotides agree with TRBD1. V was pared by 4 bases and J by 0 bases, with 2 bases of the junction left unmatched. The CDR3 runs 14 residues. In germline, CDR1 is SEHNR, CDR2 FQNEAQ (reference sequence). CDR3: CASSSTGVNTEAFF. The DNA for the CDR3 is TGTGCCAGCAGCTCTACAGGGGTGAACACTGAAGCTTTCTTT.

V usage is TRBV27 and J usage is TRBJ1-1; 7 nucleotides agree with TRBD1. V dropped 5 bases and J dropped 3; count of bases not matched to a gene: 6. CDR3 size: 14 residues. The germline gives CDR1 MNHEY, CDR2 SMNVEV (reference sequence). This chain's CDR3 is CASSPGQRDTEAFF. In DNA form, the CDR3 reads TGTGCCAGCAGTCCGGGACAGAGAGACACTGAAGCTTTCTTT.